This T cell receptor beta chain was obtained from a study of glioma-infiltrating T cells. Study-level findings and limits: Above-expected tissue-blood divergence occurred in all gliomas, most in low-grade ones. Signature shared blood CDR3 motifs were enriched in low-divergence and depleted in high-divergence patients.

Amplification of TCR alpha and beta CDR3 regions from RNA used iRepertoire nested multiplex PCR. TCRdb fed the multiplex PCR reads into MiXCR, producing one record per CDR3 protein. Here the sample spans 400,000 or so distinct CDR3 sequences, roughly two fifths being singletons. The ends lost 4 bases at V and 2 bases at J; junction bases unmatched: 5. This CDR3 has 15 amino acids. The germline V gene encodes CDR1 SEHNR and CDR2 FQNEAQ (reference sequence). Regarding this clonotype: Its antigen is still unknown.

The clonotype originates from a human donor with low-grade glioma or glioblastoma, undergoing nonglioma brain surgery, or in good health (not recorded which). The rearrangement uses TRBV7-9 and TRBJ2-5, with 9 bases lining up with TRBD2. The material sequenced was glioma tissue, nonneoplastic brain tissue, or PBMCs (not recorded which). The CDR3 loop is CASSSGLAPQETQYF. The DNA of the CDR3 is TGTGCCAGCAGCTCAGGACTAGCGCCGCAAGAGACCCAGTACTTC.